This T cell receptor (beta chain) emerged from a study of blood T cell repertoires in COVID-19. Turning to the study itself: Sites in the United States, Italy and Spain provided acute and convalescent COVID-19 samples. In each case, the material was cDNA or gDNA derived from T cells, B-cell-depleted T cells, or PBMCs.

Enrollment of patients from Seattle took place during active infection, with longitudinal follow-up. As originally analysed: Estimation of nucleated cell counts was performed using reference gene primer amplification. Profiling relied on immunoSEQ multiplex PCR, and the TCRdb table lists in-frame clones only, not all of them. Clonal size and the V and J genes are those of that table, whereas D and trimming came from the DNA. The sample carries over 200,000 clones, about 93% recorded once. The source is a man aged 55 to 70 with COVID-19, enrolled during active disease. Sequenced material: peripheral blood.

In DNA form, the CDR3 reads TGTGCCAGCAGGAGGAGTAACTACAATGAGCAGTTCTTC. Translating it yields CASRRSNYNEQFF. The chain has TRBV5-4 and TRBJ2-1; no reliable D call. The CDR3 runs to 13 residues. The V gene lost 5 bases and the J gene lost 3 bases, with 9 bases spanning the gap. Germline V gives CDR1 SGHNT, CDR2 YYREEE (reference sequence). Full variable domain (rest looked up from reference TRBV5-4 and TRBJ2-1): ETGVTQSPTHLIKTRGQQVTLRCSSQSGHNTVSWYQQALGQGPQFIFQYYREEENGRGNFPPRFSGLQFPNYSSELNVNALELDDSALYLCASRRSNYNEQFFGPGTRLTVL.